The 9 T cell receptor beta chains given below trace back to one sample, sequenced in a study of regulatory T cells in long-lasting Graves disease. Construction of TCR beta libraries relied on iRepertoire HTBI primers and on Arm-PCR targeting CDR3 regions. TCRdb passed the multiplex PCR reads through MiXCR, listing each CDR3 protein once. The data contain 450,000 or so distinct CDR3 sequences, 20% to 25% of them seen just once; the ten biggest clones take up roughly 13%. Time point indicated: persistent/refractory GD, antithyroid drugs over 5 years with positive TRAb. PBMC RNA served as the TCR library source. The sequencing used peripheral blood mononuclear cells (PBMCs), collected when the disease was refractory, from a patient treated with antithyroid drugs. Receptors were obtained from a female donor with Graves disease.

This clonotype was seen a handful of times. The chain has TRBV7-9 and TRBJ1-2; D not certain. V shed 5 bases and J shed 4 bases, with 14 bases lying between them. The CDR3 is made up of 14 amino acids. Germline V gene data show CDR1 as SEHNR and CDR2 as FQNEAQ (reference sequence). Here the CDR3 DNA reads TGTGCCAGCAGCCCAGTCGAGAGAACCTATGGCTACACCTTC. Translation gives CASSPVERTYGYTF.

This clonotype was counted many times. The chain uses TRBV2 and TRBJ2-7, with 8 nucleotides matching TRBD2. Germline V lookup: CDR1 SNHLY, CDR2 FYNNEI. Trimming took 6 bases from V and 5 from J; bases not matched to a gene: 9. This CDR3 has 14 amino acids. CDR3 residues: CASSPSGRGHEQYF. As DNA, the CDR3 is TGTGCCAGCAGCCCAAGCGGGAGAGGCCACGAGCAGTACTTC.

Only a few counts were recorded for this clonotype. This rearrangement joins TRBV5-5 to TRBJ1-6, with TRBD1 matching 7 bases. CDR1 is SGHKS, CDR2 YYEKEE, per germline (reference sequence). J was trimmed by 2 bases and V by 4 bases; bases with no gene match: 9. The CDR3 runs 17 residues. The CDR3 DNA follows: TGTGCCAGCAGCACTCGACAGGGAGAGGCCTATAATTCACCCCTCCACTTT. As protein: CASSTRQGEAYNSPLHF.

This clonotype was picked up a small number of times. V usage is TRBV6-2 or TRBV6-3 and J usage is TRBJ2-5, with D possibly matching TRBD2 (6 bases). Germline lookup yields CDR1 MNHEY and CDR2 SVGEGT. V dropped 5 bases and J dropped 2 bases, with 12 bases sitting between them. The length of the CDR3 is 14 residues. The CDR3 protein is CASSTRRGQETQYF. The CDR3 DNA reads TGTGCCAGCAGTACCAGGCGGGGTCAAGAGACCCAGTACTTC.

This clonotype was observed many times. The chain carries TRBV6-5 and TRBJ2-5, with 10 bases lining up with TRBD2. Germline V gene sequence: CDR1 MNHEY, CDR2 SVGAGI. V lost 2 bases and J lost 3; bases outside the gene matches: 6. CDR3 length: 16 residues. This chain's CDR3 is CASSYDPGLAKETQYF. The CDR3 DNA follows: TGTGCCAGCAGTTACGACCCGGGACTAGCGAAAGAGACCCAGTACTTC.

This clonotype turned up a few times. CDR3 sequence (DNA): TGCGCCAGCAGCCAAGAGGGTAGGGGGACGCCGGGTAATGAAAAACTGTTTTTT. It encodes CASSQEGRGTPGNEKLFF. The rearrangement links TRBV4-1 to TRBJ1-4, with D possibly TRBD1 on 6 matching bases. V lost 0 bases and J 4 bases, leaving 18 bases between the germline ends. CDR1 is MGHRA, CDR2 YSYEKL, per germline. The CDR3 has 18 residues.

This clonotype was observed a few times. The J gene is TRBJ2-2, the V gene TRBV15; no definite D call. The CDR3 contains 12 residues. The V and J ends lost 6 bases and 7 bases respectively, with 9 bases between them. CDR1 is LNHNV, CDR2 YYDKDF, per germline (reference sequence). CDR3 residues: CATRSPGGELFF. The CDR3 nucleotides read TGTGCCACCAGAAGTCCTGGCGGGGAGCTGTTTTTT.

This chain connects TRBV5-1 to TRBJ1-1, with D hard to call. V gave up 5 bases and J gave up 3 bases, with 11 bases separating them. CDR1 is SGHRS, CDR2 YFSETQ, per germline. The CDR3 consists of 13 residues. The DNA for the CDR3 is TGCGCCAGCAGATTGAGGGTCCACACTGAAGCTTTCTTT. This codes for CASRLRVHTEAFF.

This sequence joins TRBV19 and TRBJ2-7, with D possibly being TRBD2 (6 bases). Trimming removed 1 base at V and 7 bases at J, with 17 bases between. CDR3 length: 15 amino acids. Germline V gene lookup returns CDR1 LNHDA and CDR2 SQIVND (reference sequence). The CDR3 loop is CASSIAIGGSGEQYF. The DNA of the CDR3 is TGTGCCAGTAGTATAGCAATCGGAGGGAGTGGTGAGCAGTACTTC.